This T cell receptor (beta chain) came from a study of T cell repertoires in cytomegalovirus infection. As for the study in general: Recently described HLA-C-restricted plus well-studied HLA-B-restricted CMV epitopes were used. Public TCR beta signatures were indicative of both CMV infection and a matching HLA type. Study observations and caveats: There were HLA-C-restricted CMV-specific TCR beta clonotypes dominating the ex vivo response.

Each CDR3 protein is one row after TCRdb ran MiXCR on the reads. The table shows roughly 990,000 distinct CDR3 sequences, with roughly 30% occurring only once. Germline CDR1 and CDR2: KGHSH and LQKENI. Trimming shortened V by 6 bases and J by 8 bases, and 14 bases separated the two germline ends. This CDR3 contains 13 residues. As for this clonotype: Antigen: not known.

The sample was cultured CD8+ T cells from PBMCs, taken from culture after CMV antigen stimulation. The TCR comes from a human donor in good health (CMV status not recorded). Some clones in this sample may be carry-over from other donors' samples. The J gene is TRBJ2-1, the V gene TRBV18; the D gene is possibly TRBD2 (5 bases). CDR3 sequence (DNA): TGTGCCAGCTCTCCAGAGAGGGCCGATGAGCAGTTCTTC. Residues: CASSPERADEQFF.